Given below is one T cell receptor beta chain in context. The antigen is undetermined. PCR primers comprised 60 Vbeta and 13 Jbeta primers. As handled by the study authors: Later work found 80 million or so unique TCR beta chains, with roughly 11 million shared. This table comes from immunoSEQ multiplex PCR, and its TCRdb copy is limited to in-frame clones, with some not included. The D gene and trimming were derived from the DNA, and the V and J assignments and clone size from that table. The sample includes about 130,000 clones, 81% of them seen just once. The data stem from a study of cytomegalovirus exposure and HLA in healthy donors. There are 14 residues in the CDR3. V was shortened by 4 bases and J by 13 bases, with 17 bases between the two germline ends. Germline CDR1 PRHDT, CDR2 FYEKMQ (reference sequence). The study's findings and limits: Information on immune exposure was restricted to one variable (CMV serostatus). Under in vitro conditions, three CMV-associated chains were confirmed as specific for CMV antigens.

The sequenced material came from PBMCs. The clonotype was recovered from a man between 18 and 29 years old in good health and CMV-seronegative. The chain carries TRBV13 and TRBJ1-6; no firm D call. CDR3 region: CASSSAGRSNPLHF. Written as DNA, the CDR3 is TGTGCCAGCAGCTCCGCCGGGAGATCCAACCCCCTCCACTTT.